This T cell receptor (beta chain) was retrieved from a study of CD8 T cells in ankylosing spondylitis. Comments on this clonotype: The antigen remains unidentified.

A single record per CDR3 protein comes from TCRdb applying MiXCR to the 5' RACE reads. The sample records approximately 42,000 distinct CDR3 sequences, 3% to 4% being singletons. General study points: Matched synovial fluid from ankylosing spondylitis patients was reported to be enriched for disease-linked clones.

Per germline, CDR1 SGDLS and CDR2 YYNGEE. V trimming: 4 bases; J trimming: 5 bases; junction bases outside the gene matches: 9. The CDR3 consists of 14 residues. This receptor was identified in a female donor with ankylosing spondylitis or in good health (not recorded which). The specimen sequenced was blood, either unsorted or a sorted T cell fraction (not recorded which). This chain uses TRBV9 with TRBJ2-7; 7 positions match TRBD2. This CDR3 is CASSYSSGTNEQYF. The CDR3, as DNA: TGTGCCAGCAGCTACTCCTCAGGGACTAACGAGCAGTACTTC.